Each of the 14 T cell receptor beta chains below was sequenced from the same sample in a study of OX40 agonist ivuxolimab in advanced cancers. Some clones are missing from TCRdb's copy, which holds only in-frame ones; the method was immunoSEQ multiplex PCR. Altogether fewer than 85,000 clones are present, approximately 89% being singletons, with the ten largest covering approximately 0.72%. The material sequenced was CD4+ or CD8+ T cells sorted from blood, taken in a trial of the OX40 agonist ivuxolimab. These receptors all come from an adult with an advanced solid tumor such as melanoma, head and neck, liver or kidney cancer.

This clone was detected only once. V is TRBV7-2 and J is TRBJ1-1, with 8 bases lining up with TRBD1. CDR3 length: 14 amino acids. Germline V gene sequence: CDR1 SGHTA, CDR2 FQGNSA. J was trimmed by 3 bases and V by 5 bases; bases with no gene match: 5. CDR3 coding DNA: TGTGCCAGCAGCGAGCGGACAGGGCACACTGAAGCTTTCTTT. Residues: CASSERTGHTEAFF. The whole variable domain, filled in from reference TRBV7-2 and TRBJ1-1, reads GAGVSQSPSNKVTEKGKDVELRCDPISGHTALYWYRQSLGQGLEFLIYFQGNSAPDKSGLPSDRFSAERTGGSVSTLTIQRTQQEDSAVYLCASSERTGHTEAFFGQGTRLTVV.

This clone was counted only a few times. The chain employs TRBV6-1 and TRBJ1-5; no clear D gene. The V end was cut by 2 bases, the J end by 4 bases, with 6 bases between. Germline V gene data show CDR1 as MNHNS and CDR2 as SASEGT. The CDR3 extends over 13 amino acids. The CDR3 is CASSELLNQPQHF. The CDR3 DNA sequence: TGTGCCAGCAGTGAACTGCTGAATCAGCCCCAGCATTTT.

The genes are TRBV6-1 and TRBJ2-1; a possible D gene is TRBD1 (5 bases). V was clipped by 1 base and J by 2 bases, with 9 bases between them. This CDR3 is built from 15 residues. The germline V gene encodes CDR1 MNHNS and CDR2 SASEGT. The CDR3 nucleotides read TGTGCCAGCAGTGAAGGACAGAGCCCCTACAATGAGCAGTTCTTC. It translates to CASSEGQSPYNEQFF.

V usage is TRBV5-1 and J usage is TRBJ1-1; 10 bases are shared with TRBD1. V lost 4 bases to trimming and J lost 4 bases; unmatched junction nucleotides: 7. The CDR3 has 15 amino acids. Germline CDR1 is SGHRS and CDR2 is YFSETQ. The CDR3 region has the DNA TGCGCCAGCAGCCCCGACAGGGGGCGGAGCACTGAAGCTTTCTTT. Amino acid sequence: CASSPDRGRSTEAFF. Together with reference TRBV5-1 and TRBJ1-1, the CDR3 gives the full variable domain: KAGVTQTPRYLIKTRGQQVTLSCSPISGHRSVSWYQQTPGQGLQFLFEYFSETQRNKGNFPGRFSGRQFSNSRSEMNVSTLELGDSALYLCASSPDRGRSTEAFFGQGTRLTVV.

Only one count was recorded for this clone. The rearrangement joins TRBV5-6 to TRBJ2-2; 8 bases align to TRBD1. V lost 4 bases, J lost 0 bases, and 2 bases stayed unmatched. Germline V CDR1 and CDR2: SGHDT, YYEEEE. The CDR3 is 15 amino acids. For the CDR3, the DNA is TGTGCCAGCAGCCGACAGGGGTCGAACACCGGGGAGCTGTTTTTT. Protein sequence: CASSRQGSNTGELFF.

CDR3 sequence: CAWSVRVGGAGATNEKLFF. The CDR3 bases are TGTGCCTGGAGTGTACGAGTAGGGGGGGCCGGTGCAACTAATGAAAAACTGTTTTTT. The rearrangement joins TRBV30 to TRBJ1-4; tentative D call: TRBD1 (6 bases). Trimming stripped 0 bases from V and 0 bases from J, with 20 bases between. Germline CDR1 is GTSNPN and CDR2 is SVGIG (reference sequence). The CDR3 extends over 19 amino acids.

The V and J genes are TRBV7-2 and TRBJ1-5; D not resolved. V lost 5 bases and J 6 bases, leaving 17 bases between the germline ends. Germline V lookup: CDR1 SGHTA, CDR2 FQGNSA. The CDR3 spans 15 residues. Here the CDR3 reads CASSQDPISVQPQHF. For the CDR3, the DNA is TGTGCCAGCAGCCAAGACCCTATCAGCGTTCAGCCCCAGCATTTT.

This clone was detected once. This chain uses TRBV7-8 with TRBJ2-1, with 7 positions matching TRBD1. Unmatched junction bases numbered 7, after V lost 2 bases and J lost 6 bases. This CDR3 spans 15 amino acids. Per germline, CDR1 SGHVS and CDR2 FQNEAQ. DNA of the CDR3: TGTGCCAGCAGCTTATACAGGGGACAATCCAATGAGCAGTTCTTC. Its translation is CASSLYRGQSNEQFF.

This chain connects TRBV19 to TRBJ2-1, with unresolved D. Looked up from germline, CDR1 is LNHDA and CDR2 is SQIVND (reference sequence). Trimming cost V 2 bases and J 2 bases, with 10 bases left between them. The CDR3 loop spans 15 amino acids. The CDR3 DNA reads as TGTGCCAGTAGTATATTGCGGCCTACCTACAATGAGCAGTTCTTC. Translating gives CASSILRPTYNEQFF.

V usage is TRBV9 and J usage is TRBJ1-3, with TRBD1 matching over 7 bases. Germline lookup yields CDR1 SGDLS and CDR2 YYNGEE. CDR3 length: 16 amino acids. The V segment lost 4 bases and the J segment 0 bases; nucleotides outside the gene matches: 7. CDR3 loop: CASSPRQGVSGNTIYF. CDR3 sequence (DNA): TGTGCCAGCAGCCCGAGACAGGGTGTCTCTGGAAACACCATATATTTT.

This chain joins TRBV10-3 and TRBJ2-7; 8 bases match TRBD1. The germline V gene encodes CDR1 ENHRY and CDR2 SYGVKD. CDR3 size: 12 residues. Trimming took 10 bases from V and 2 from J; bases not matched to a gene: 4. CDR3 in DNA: TGTGCCACCACGACAGGGGCCTACGAGCAGTACTTC. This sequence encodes CATTTGAYEQYF.

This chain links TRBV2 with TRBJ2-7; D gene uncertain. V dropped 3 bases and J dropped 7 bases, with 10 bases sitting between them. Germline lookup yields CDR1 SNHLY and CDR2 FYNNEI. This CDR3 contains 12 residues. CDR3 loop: CASSDDGREQYF. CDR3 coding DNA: TGTGCCAGCAGTGACGACGGAAGGGAGCAGTACTTC.

DNA for the CDR3: TGTGCCAGCAGTGCTACGTGGTCCTACGAGCAGTACTTC. Translated, it gives CASSATWSYEQYF. The chain couples TRBV6-5 to TRBJ2-7; no firm D call. Germline assignment: CDR1 MNHEY and CDR2 SVGAGI. Trimming removed 5 bases at V and 1 base at J, with 9 bases between. This CDR3 region has 13 residues.

CDR3 nucleotides: TGCGCCAGCAGTCGACAGGGGTTGAACACTGAAGCTTTCTTT. The encoded protein is CASSRQGLNTEAFF. The chain uses TRBV5-1 and TRBJ1-1; 8 nucleotides line up with TRBD1. The CDR3 spans 14 residues. Unmatched junction bases numbered 3, after V lost 5 bases and J lost 0 bases. Germline V gene lookup returns CDR1 SGHRS and CDR2 YFSETQ.